The 8 T cell receptor beta chains presented below share a single source sample, sequenced in a study of T cells after yellow fever vaccination. Each CDR3 protein is one row after TCRdb ran MiXCR on the 5' RACE reads. In the table there are 350,000 to 450,000 distinct CDR3 sequences, about 6% of which are singletons. Sequencing was performed on PBMCs, taken 5 days after the yellow fever booster vaccination. The receptors derive from a man in his thirties or forties who received the YFV17D yellow fever vaccine.

The chain links TRBV7-9 to TRBJ2-7, with a tentative D call TRBD1 (6 bases). Germline lookup yields CDR1 SEHNR and CDR2 FQNEAQ (reference sequence). Trimming left V 5 bases short and J 5 bases short, with 19 bases between. The CDR3 contains 15 residues. CDR3 DNA sequence: TGTGCCAGCAGCAGCCGGGACACCGACCTGAACGAGCAGTACTTC. It yields the protein CASSSRDTDLNEQYF.

This clonotype was recorded at least ten times. V and J are TRBV29-1 and TRBJ1-2; a weak D match, TRBD1 (5 bases). Germline CDR1 reads SQVTM; CDR2 reads ANQGSEA. Trimming cost V 0 bases and J 2 bases, with 7 bases left between them. CDR3 length: 13 amino acids. CDR3 coding DNA: TGCAGCGTTGAAGAGGGGGTAAACTATGGCTACACCTTC. It translates to CSVEEGVNYGYTF.

The sample holds many counts of this clonotype. The CDR3 spells CATQKYALYRTEAFF. The CDR3 DNA reads as TGTGCCACCCAGAAATACGCGCTGTATAGGACTGAAGCTTTCTTT. The chain is built from TRBV6-1 and TRBJ1-1; D call uncertain. V lost 10 bases and J lost 5, with 23 bases in between. CDR3 length: 15 residues. Germline V lookup: CDR1 MNHNS, CDR2 SASEGT.

The chain couples TRBV12-3 or TRBV12-4 to TRBJ1-4, with 8 bases fitting TRBD1. V gave up 4 bases and J gave up 8 bases; unmatched junction bases: 6. The CDR3 is 14 residues long. Written as DNA, the CDR3 is TGTGCCAGCAGTTCGTCCCGACAGGGGGAAAAACTGTTTTTT. Residues: CASSSSRQGEKLFF.

This clonotype came up a few times. J is TRBJ2-2 and V is TRBV28, with 9 nucleotides matching TRBD2. V gave up 1 base and J gave up 4 bases; unmatched junction bases: 10. CDR1 and CDR2 (germline): MDHEN, SYDVKM. This CDR3 is 18 amino acids long. The CDR3 bases are TGTGCCAGCAGTTTATATGTCGCGGGAGGGCGCGTCACCGGGGAGCTGTTTTTT. It specifies CASSLYVAGGRVTGELFF.

The rearrangement joins TRBV15 to TRBJ2-2; D gene ambiguous. The CDR3 has 12 amino acids. The ends were cut back, 3 bases at V and 5 bases at J, with 4 bases in the middle. Germline CDR1 and CDR2: LNHNV and YYDKDF (reference sequence). CDR3 DNA sequence: TGTGCCACCAGCAGGGGGACCGGGGAGCTGTTTTTT. Protein product: CATSRGTGELFF.

This clonotype occurred many times. V is TRBV20-1 and J is TRBJ2-3, with a weak D call TRBD1 (6 bases). The germline gives CDR1 DFQATT, CDR2 SNEGSKA (reference sequence). The CDR3 loop spans 16 amino acids. V was pared by 5 bases and J by 0 bases, with 18 bases between. The DNA for the CDR3 is TGCAGTGCTTCACTCCCAGGGGCGGTGAGCACAGATACGCAGTATTTT. It is translated as CSASLPGAVSTDTQYF.

This clonotype was picked up a small number of times. CDR3: CASSPTFGGKVAKNIQYF. CDR3 DNA: TGTGCCAGCAGCCCCACCTTTGGGGGGAAAGTAGCCAAAAACATTCAGTACTTC. The chain has TRBV11-2 and TRBJ2-4; possible D gene TRBD2, 6 bases. Looked up from germline, CDR1 is SGHAT and CDR2 is FQNNGV. Trimming took off 5 bases at V and 0 bases at J, with 20 bases between the two ends. The CDR3 is 18 amino acids.